The 30 T cell receptor beta chains reported below all come from one sample, sequenced in a study of regulatory T cells in long-lasting Graves disease. The sample's time point: persistent/refractory GD, antithyroid drugs over 5 years with positive TRAb. Extracted RNA from PBMCs served as the source of the TCR library. Arm-PCR of CDR3 regions and iRepertoire HTBI primers were the basis on which TCR beta libraries were built. TCRdb fed the multiplex PCR reads into MiXCR, producing one record per CDR3 protein. The repertoire holds around 340,000 distinct CDR3 sequences, with around a fifth as singletons. This sample comprised peripheral blood mononuclear cells (PBMCs), obtained when the disease was refractory, from a patient treated with antithyroid drugs. These receptors originate from a female donor with Graves disease.

This clonotype came up many times. The V gene is TRBV28, the J gene TRBJ2-7; D gene unclear. V lost 6 bases and J lost 3, with 12 bases in between. From germline, CDR1 is MDHEN and CDR2 SYDVKM. There are 13 residues in the CDR3. The CDR3 protein is CASSGRTFYEQYF. Written as DNA, the CDR3 is TGTGCCAGCAGCGGCAGGACCTTCTACGAGCAGTACTTC.

The CDR3 spells CASSLALAAYNEQFF. The CDR3 DNA reads as TGCGCCAGCAGCTTGGCACTAGCGGCCTACAATGAGCAGTTCTTC. The chain couples TRBV5-1 to TRBJ2-1, with 8 positions matching TRBD2. The germline V gene has CDR1 SGHRS and CDR2 YFSETQ. The ends lost 0 bases at V and 2 bases at J; junction bases unmatched: 1. There are 15 residues in the CDR3. Full variable domain (remainder filled in from reference TRBV5-1 and TRBJ2-1): KAGVTQTPRYLIKTRGQQVTLSCSPISGHRSVSWYQQTPGQGLQFLFEYFSETQRNKGNFPGRFSGRQFSNSRSEMNVSTLELGDSALYLCASSLALAAYNEQFFGPGTRLTVL.

The table lists this clonotype with a count of one. The chain has TRBV20-1 and TRBJ2-7, with D possibly matching TRBD2 (6 bases). The germline V gene has CDR1 DFQATT and CDR2 SNEGSKA (reference sequence). With 6 bases removed from V and 2 bases from J, the gap between germline ends came to 17 bases. There are 14 residues in the CDR3. The CDR3 loop reads CSAPTGVGAYEQYF. In nucleotides, the CDR3 is TGCAGTGCCCCAACGGGGGTAGGGGCCTACGAGCAGTACTTC.

This clonotype was recorded at least ten times. The chain joins TRBV12-3 or TRBV12-4 to TRBJ1-1, with TRBD1 matching 7 bases. V was pared by 6 bases and J by 6 bases, with 4 bases of the junction left unmatched. This CDR3 contains 12 residues. DNA of the CDR3: TGTGCCAGCAGAACCCAGGGGGCTGAAGCTTTCTTT. Its translation: CASRTQGAEAFF.

The V call is TRBV5-1, the J call TRBJ1-4; D unresolved. CDR3 length equals 13 residues. CDR1 is SGHRS, CDR2 YFSETQ, per germline. Trimming stripped 0 bases from V and 6 bases from J, with 6 bases between. In DNA form, the CDR3 reads TGCGCCAGCAGCTTGGAAGAGGATGAAAAACTGTTTTTT. Translated: CASSLEEDEKLFF.

This clonotype was picked up many times. The chain combines TRBV10-3 with TRBJ1-2, with a weak D call TRBD1 (5 bases). There are 13 residues in the CDR3. Trimming shortened V by 8 bases and J by 2 bases, and 12 bases separated the two germline ends. Germline V lookup: CDR1 ENHRY, CDR2 SYGVKD. The CDR3 is CAIAGEGNYGYTF. CDR3 nucleotide sequence: TGTGCCATCGCGGGTGAGGGGAACTATGGCTACACCTTC.

V is TRBV5-1 and J is TRBJ2-7, with D unclear. The CDR3 extends over 14 amino acids. Between the trimmed V and J ends, which lost 0 bases and 2 bases, there was a span of 9 bases. Germline V gives CDR1 SGHRS, CDR2 YFSETQ. CDR3 region: CASSLERQPYEQYF. CDR3 DNA sequence: TGCGCCAGCAGCTTGGAGCGCCAGCCCTACGAGCAGTACTTC.

The V gene is TRBV5-1, the J gene TRBJ1-1; D unresolved. The V gene lost 0 bases and the J gene lost 1 base, with 16 bases spanning the gap. The germline gives CDR1 SGHRS, CDR2 YFSETQ. The CDR3 has 17 residues. The CDR3 here is CASSLGPSITGNTEAFF. CDR3 in DNA: TGCGCCAGCAGCTTGGGGCCCTCTATTACTGGGAACACTGAAGCTTTCTTT.

This clonotype occurred a few times. The chain employs TRBV2 and TRBJ2-6; tentative D call: TRBD1 (6 bases). V was shortened by 6 bases and J by 1 base, with 10 bases between the two germline ends. This CDR3 is built from 15 residues. CDR1 and CDR2 from the germline V gene are SNHLY and FYNNEI. The CDR3 nucleotides read TGTGCCAGCAGCGGACAGCTTTCTGGGGCCAACGTCCTGACTTTC. This encodes CASSGQLSGANVLTF.

This clonotype was counted between two and nine times. The chain is built from TRBV24-1 and TRBJ2-4; 9 positions match TRBD1. The germline gives CDR1 KGHDR, CDR2 SFDVKD. Trimming cost V 4 bases and J 0 bases; bases outside gene matches: 15. This CDR3 is built from 20 residues. The DNA for the CDR3 is TGTGCCACCAGTGACCCCCGGGACAGGGAATACCTCTTAGCCAAAAACATTCAGTACTTC. The encoded protein is CATSDPRDREYLLAKNIQYF.

This clonotype was seen repeatedly, ten times or more. This chain joins TRBV27 and TRBJ2-7; 9 nucleotides agree with TRBD1. This CDR3 has 14 residues. Germline V gene data show CDR1 as MNHEY and CDR2 as SMNVEV (reference sequence). V trimming: 6 bases; J trimming: 1 base; junction bases outside the gene matches: 4. CDR3 region: CASSWGTGSYEQYF. The DNA of the CDR3 is TGTGCCAGCAGCTGGGGGACAGGGTCCTACGAGCAGTACTTC.

This clonotype was detected many times. The chain joins TRBV18 to TRBJ2-5; the D is unclear. In germline, CDR1 is KGHSH, CDR2 LQKENI. The CDR3 covers 14 residues. V lost 3 bases, J lost 2 bases, and 10 bases lay in between. In DNA, the CDR3 is TGTGCCAGCTCACCCAACCCGACTCAAGAGACCCAGTACTTC. Amino acids: CASSPNPTQETQYF.

The sample holds many counts of this clonotype. This chain uses TRBV11-2 with TRBJ2-7; D gene ambiguous. The CDR3 has 12 residues. Germline CDR1 is SGHAT and CDR2 is FQNNGV. V lost 5 bases and J lost 8, with 13 bases in between. The CDR3 is CASSLLPNQQYF. CDR3 sequence (DNA): TGTGCCAGCAGCCTGCTCCCCAATCAGCAGTACTTC.

The CDR3 region has the DNA TGCAGTGCTAGCAGGAGTAGCCACGTTATCACTGAAGCTTTCTTT. It specifies CSASRSSHVITEAFF. This chain connects TRBV20-1 to TRBJ1-1, with D unresolved. This CDR3 spans 15 amino acids. From germline, CDR1 is DFQATT and CDR2 SNEGSKA (reference sequence). V was clipped by 3 bases and J by 4 bases, with 18 bases between them.

A note on this clonotype: This clone may be a read error of a much larger clone one base away. CDR3 sequence (DNA): TGTGCCAGCGCCTCTTCGGACCCCAACAGCAATCAGCCCCAGCATTTT. Amino acid sequence: CASASSDPNSNQPQHF. The V and J genes are TRBV7-8 and TRBJ1-5; D is uncertain. Per germline, CDR1 SGHVS and CDR2 FQNEAQ. With 8 bases removed from V and 1 base from J, the gap between germline ends came to 18 bases. The CDR3 extends over 16 amino acids.

This clonotype came up once. This sequence joins TRBV6-2 or TRBV6-3 and TRBJ2-3; a possible D gene is TRBD2 (6 bases). Germline V gives CDR1 MNHEY, CDR2 SVGEGT. Trimming removed 6 bases at V and 2 bases at J, with 15 bases between. The CDR3 has 15 residues. CDR3 sequence: CASRDNRDSTDTQYF. The CDR3 bases are TGTGCCAGCAGAGACAACCGGGACTCCACAGATACGCAGTATTTT.

This clonotype was observed a few times. The chain is built from TRBV14 and TRBJ2-1; 7 bases match TRBD2. This CDR3 has 13 amino acids. Trimming took 0 bases from V and 13 from J; bases not matched to a gene: 6. CDR1 is SGHDN and CDR2 is FVKESK in the germline V gene. The CDR3 region is CASSQDLSGVQFF. The CDR3 DNA is TGTGCCAGCAGCCAAGATTTGAGCGGGGTCCAGTTCTTC.

The chain links TRBV4-2 to TRBJ2-2; unclear D gene. Germline V CDR1 and CDR2: LGHNA, YNFKEQ. The CDR3 sequence is 15 residues long. Between the trimmed V and J ends, which lost 0 bases and 1 base, there was a span of 6 bases. CDR3 DNA sequence: TGTGCCAGCAGCCAAGAGGCGTGGAACACCGGGGAGCTGTTTTTT. Translating gives CASSQEAWNTGELFF.

This chain uses TRBV9 with TRBJ1-1; D call uncertain. Germline values: CDR1 SGDLS, CDR2 YYNGEE. There are 14 residues in the CDR3. V was clipped by 2 bases and J by 4 bases, with 12 bases between them. The CDR3 protein is CASSVKGSTTEAFF. The CDR3 DNA is TGTGCCAGCAGCGTCAAGGGATCGACCACTGAAGCTTTCTTT. The variable domain in full, completed from reference TRBV9 and TRBJ1-1, reads DSGVTQTPKHLITATGQRVTLRCSPRSGDLSVYWYQQSLDQGLQFLIQYYNGEERAKGNILERFSAQQFPDLHSELNLSSLELGDSALYFCASSVKGSTTEAFFGQGTRLTVV.

The rearrangement links TRBV5-8 to TRBJ2-7; the D call may be TRBD1 or TRBD2 (5 bases each). Trimming pared 4 bases from V and 5 bases from J, leaving 10 bases between. The length of the CDR3 is 12 residues. Per the germline V gene, CDR1 is SGHTS and CDR2 is YDEGEE. As DNA, the CDR3 is TGTGCCAGCAGCAACGGGGCCCACGAGCAGTACTTC. This codes for CASSNGAHEQYF.

This clonotype is a singleton in its sample. The genes are TRBV4-3 and TRBJ1-2; D is undetermined. CDR1 and CDR2 from the germline V gene are LGHNA and YSLEER. The V gene lost 0 bases and the J gene lost 2 bases, with 10 bases spanning the gap. The CDR3 extends over 15 amino acids. CDR3 loop: CASSQDLPENYGYTF. The CDR3 DNA is TGCGCCAGCAGCCAAGATCTGCCAGAAAACTATGGCTACACCTTC.

V gene TRBV6-1 combines with J gene TRBJ2-2; 7 bases are shared with TRBD1. Germline CDR1 and CDR2: MNHNS and SASEGT. V shed 4 bases, J shed 5 bases, and the junction held 4 bases outside the gene matches. The CDR3 consists of 14 residues. The CDR3 sequence is CASSGHRGTGELFF. CDR3 sequence (DNA): TGTGCCAGCAGTGGACACAGGGGAACCGGGGAGCTGTTTTTT.

This clonotype was picked up a small number of times. The chain is built from TRBV9 and TRBJ2-7, with D hard to call. This CDR3 region has 13 residues. V lost 2 bases and J lost 4, with 10 bases in between. CDR1 is SGDLS, CDR2 YYNGEE, per germline. The DNA of the CDR3 is TGTGCCAGCAGCGTGGCCCCCCAGTACGAGCAGTACTTC. It yields the protein CASSVAPQYEQYF.

This clonotype showed up many times. The V gene is TRBV10-3, the J gene TRBJ2-4; D may be TRBD2 (5 bases). Germline CDR1 reads ENHRY; CDR2 reads SYGVKD. V dropped 10 bases and J dropped 3 bases, with 25 bases sitting between them. The CDR3 is 17 residues long. CDR3 in DNA: TGTGCCACCAGACCCCGCGAGACGAGGGTGGGCAAAAACATTCAGTACTTC. Its protein product is CATRPRETRVGKNIQYF.

This clonotype was counted ten times or more. The chain employs TRBV2 and TRBJ2-6; D gene uncertain. The CDR3 consists of 12 residues. Germline CDR1 is SNHLY and CDR2 is FYNNEI. The germline V and J ends were trimmed by 4 bases and 4 bases, with 2 bases remaining between them. CDR3 region: CASSVGANVLTF. DNA of the CDR3: TGTGCCAGCAGTGTCGGGGCCAACGTCCTGACTTTC.

This clonotype was seen repeatedly, ten times or more. The rearrangement joins TRBV11-3 to TRBJ1-4; 10 positions agree with TRBD1. Germline V CDR1 and CDR2: SGHNT, YENEEA. The CDR3 is made up of 15 amino acids. J gave up 8 bases and V 5 bases, and 8 bases lay outside the gene matches. The CDR3 region has the DNA TGTGCCAGCAGCGCAAGACAGGGGGCAAGAGAAAAACTGTTTTTT. It is translated as CASSARQGAREKLFF.

This clonotype was recorded a few times. A much larger clone differs from this one at a single base, so this may be a read error. This chain links TRBV28 with TRBJ1-4; possibly TRBD1 for D (6 bases). The V gene's germline CDR1 is MDHEN and CDR2 SYDVKM. The CDR3 length is 21 residues. The V and J ends lost 0 bases and 0 bases respectively, with 23 bases between them. CDR3 nucleotide sequence: TGTGCCAGCAGTTTATGGGCCTCCGAGACAGGACCAGTTGCAACTAATGAAAAACTGTTTTTT. Protein product: CASSLWASETGPVATNEKLFF.

This clonotype was seen many times. V and J are TRBV12-3 or TRBV12-4 and TRBJ2-2; TRBD1 matches at 9 bases. Trimming cost V 8 bases and J 7 bases; bases outside gene matches: 5. CDR3 size: 13 residues. CDR3 bases: TGTGCCAGCGCGGACAGGGGCATCGGGGAGCTGTTTTTT. Its translation: CASADRGIGELFF.

In its sample, this clonotype was seen many times. The chain joins TRBV6-1 to TRBJ2-2, with D unclear. V was pared by 5 bases and J by 8 bases, with 15 bases between. Germline V lookup: CDR1 MNHNS, CDR2 SASEGT. The CDR3 extends over 14 amino acids. The CDR3 bases are TGTGCCAGCAGTCCCCTGGCCCTACAGGGGGAGCTGTTTTTT. It specifies CASSPLALQGELFF.

The CDR3 DNA reads as TGTGCCAGCGGGGGTCGGAATCAGCCCCAGCATTTT. Translation: CASGGRNQPQHF. The gene calls are TRBV6-1 and TRBJ1-5; weak D call: TRBD1 (5 bases). This CDR3 is 12 amino acids long. The V and J ends lost 8 bases and 4 bases respectively, with 9 bases between them. CDR1 is MNHNS and CDR2 is SASEGT in the germline V gene.